Listed below are T cell receptor beta chains from one sample, sequenced in a study of blood T cell repertoires in COVID-19. This table comes from immunoSEQ multiplex PCR, and its TCRdb copy is limited to in-frame clones, with some not included. The repertoire holds around 71,000 clones, with about 80% as singletons. Sequencing was carried out using peripheral blood. The receptors here all came from a man aged 65 to 79 with acute or convalescent COVID-19. CDR3s include the opening cysteine and the closing phenylalanine or tryptophan. The D gene is left open where the match is weak. Only part of the rows carry a size: once, few, many, or a class if the clone is expanded.

D: -; V: TRBV24-1; J: TRBJ2-1; size: -; CDR3: CATSGGLTSYNEQFF; DNA: TGTGCCACCAGTGGCGGTCTAACATCCTACAATGAGCAGTTCTTC
D: TRBD1; V: TRBV4-2; J: TRBJ1-1; size: -; CDR3: CASSPEGAGALEAFF; DNA: TGTGCCAGCAGCCCCGAGGGGGCAGGGGCCCTTGAAGCTTTCTTT
D: -; V: TRBV10-3; J: TRBJ2-3; size: -; CDR3: CAISETNGGSTDTQYF; DNA: TGTGCCATCAGTGAGACCAATGGAGGAAGCACAGATACGCAGTATTTT
D: TRBD1; V: TRBV29-1; J: TRBJ2-7; size: few; CDR3: CSATLDRAIYF; DNA: TGCAGCGCCACCCTGGACAGGGCCATCTACTTC
D: -; V: TRBV27; J: TRBJ1-6; size: -; CDR3: CASGKGRESPLHF; DNA: TGTGCCAGCGGAAAGGGGAGGGAATCACCCCTCCACTTT
D: TRBD1; V: TRBV18; J: TRBJ1-1; size: -; CDR3: CASSPLEGASTEAFF; DNA: TGTGCCAGCTCACCACTGGAGGGGGCGAGCACTGAAGCTTTCTTT
D: -; V: TRBV20-1; J: TRBJ2-7; size: -; CDR3: CSASWATSYEQYF; DNA: TGCAGTGCTAGTTGGGCAACCTCCTACGAGCAGTACTTC
D: -; V: TRBV28; J: TRBJ2-7; size: few; CDR3: CASSFIDRGGEQYF; DNA: TGTGCCAGCAGTTTTATCGACCGAGGGGGCGAGCAGTACTTC
D: -; V: TRBV9; J: TRBJ2-7; size: -; CDR3: CASSVQPQGQAYEQYF; DNA: TGTGCCAGCAGCGTTCAACCCCAAGGACAAGCCTACGAGCAGTACTTC
D: TRBD2; V: TRBV11-3; J: TRBJ2-2; size: -; CDR3: CASSLRLAGGLTGELFF; DNA: TGTGCCAGCAGCTTAAGACTAGCGGGAGGTTTAACCGGGGAGCTGTTTTTT
D: TRBD1; V: TRBV19; J: TRBJ2-1; size: few; CDR3: CASSRGRTTEQFF; DNA: TGTGCCAGTAGCAGGGGGCGCACAACTGAGCAGTTCTTC
D: -; V: TRBV7-2; J: TRBJ2-1; size: -; CDR3: CASSLGQGVVNEQFF; DNA: TGTGCCAGCAGCTTAGGGCAGGGCGTGGTCAATGAGCAGTTCTTC
D: TRBD1; V: TRBV7-2; J: TRBJ1-2; size: -; CDR3: CASSPMDRATGYTF; DNA: TGTGCCAGCAGCCCCATGGACAGGGCGACGGGCTACACCTTC
D: TRBD2; V: TRBV7-7; J: TRBJ2-2; size: -; CDR3: CASSTLAGGTGELFF; DNA: TGTGCCAGCAGCACCCTAGCGGGAGGCACCGGGGAGCTGTTTTTT
D: -; V: TRBV2; J: TRBJ2-5; size: -; CDR3: CASSEDSGETQYF; DNA: TGTGCCAGCAGTGAAGACTCAGGGGAGACCCAGTACTTC
D: TRBD2; V: TRBV5-6; J: TRBJ2-1; size: -; CDR3: CASSLVSSGLGNEQFF; DNA: TGTGCCAGCAGCTTGGTTTCTAGCGGGCTTGGGAATGAGCAGTTCTTC
D: TRBD2; V: TRBV4-1; J: TRBJ2-1; size: many; CDR3: CASSFREGATTDEQFF; DNA: TGCGCCAGCAGCTTCCGGGAGGGCGCTACCACCGATGAGCAGTTCTTC
D: -; V: TRBV6-5; J: TRBJ2-7; size: medium-sized; CDR3: CASRLGQGNEQYF; DNA: TGTGCCAGCCGCCTCGGGCAGGGGAACGAGCAGTACTTC
D: TRBD1; V: TRBV7-7; J: TRBJ2-1; size: -; CDR3: CASSLGGTDNEQFF; DNA: TGTGCCAGCAGCTTAGGGGGGACAGACAATGAGCAGTTCTTC
D: -; V: TRBV5-1; J: TRBJ2-7; size: -; CDR3: CASSPRGTGTYEQYF; DNA: TGCGCCAGCAGCCCGAGGGGGACGGGGACCTACGAGCAGTACTTC
D: TRBD1; V: TRBV5-6; J: TRBJ1-2; size: few; CDR3: CASSPPGAGTGGSGYTF; DNA: TGTGCCAGCAGCCCTCCCGGGGCCGGGACAGGGGGCTCTGGCTACACCTTC
D: TRBD1; V: TRBV6-1; J: TRBJ1-4; size: -; CDR3: CASSELRQGNEKLFF; DNA: TGTGCCAGCAGTGAATTGAGACAGGGGAATGAAAAACTGTTTTTT
D: -; V: TRBV27; J: TRBJ1-2; size: -; CDR3: CASRGASRSQGYTF; DNA: TGTGCCAGCAGAGGGGCGAGTCGGTCCCAAGGCTACACCTTC
D: -; V: TRBV5-1; J: TRBJ1-1; size: -; CDR3: CASSLGGANTEAFF; DNA: TGCGCCAGCAGCTTAGGAGGGGCGAACACTGAAGCTTTCTTT
D: TRBD1; V: TRBV7-9; J: TRBJ2-7; size: few; CDR3: CASDPGQRYEQYF; DNA: TGTGCCAGCGACCCGGGACAGAGATACGAGCAGTACTTC
D: TRBD1; V: TRBV4-3; J: TRBJ2-7; size: -; CDR3: CASSQGTGGPYEQYF; DNA: TGCGCCAGCAGCCAAGGGACAGGGGGCCCCTACGAGCAGTACTTC
D: -; V: TRBV5-1; J: TRBJ1-1; size: -; CDR3: CASSLQINTEAFF; DNA: TGCGCCAGCAGCCTGCAGATAAACACTGAAGCTTTCTTT
D: -; V: TRBV27; J: TRBJ2-7; size: -; CDR3: CASSLYPVNYEQYF; DNA: TGTGCCAGCAGTTTATATCCAGTGAACTACGAGCAGTACTTC
D: -; V: TRBV30; J: TRBJ2-6; size: -; CDR3: CARGGANVLTF; DNA: TGTGCCAGAGGGGGGGCCAACGTCCTGACTTTC
D: -; V: TRBV6-2/TRBV6-3; J: TRBJ1-5; size: -; CDR3: CASSYLAPGSNQPQHF; DNA: TGTGCCAGCAGTTACCTGGCCCCGGGGAGCAATCAGCCCCAGCATTTT
D: TRBD2; V: TRBV2; J: TRBJ2-5; size: -; CDR3: CASSELRTSGRAAQETQYF; DNA: TGTGCCAGCAGTGAACTTAGGACTAGCGGGAGGGCCGCACAAGAGACCCAGTACTTC
D: -; V: TRBV7-9; J: TRBJ1-4; size: once; CDR3: CASSTAATNEKLFF; DNA: TGTGCCAGTAGTACGGCGGCAACTAATGAAAAACTGTTTTTT
D: TRBD2; V: TRBV11-3; J: TRBJ2-3; size: -; CDR3: CASSLDGAGVTDTQYF; DNA: TGTGCCAGCAGCTTGGATGGAGCGGGAGTCACAGATACGCAGTATTTT
D: TRBD1; V: TRBV10-2; J: TRBJ2-6; size: -; CDR3: CASSDTGVSGANVLTF; DNA: TGCGCCAGCAGTGATACAGGGGTCTCTGGGGCCAACGTCCTGACTTTC
D: TRBD2; V: TRBV19; J: TRBJ2-2; size: -; CDR3: CASSRGTSGVTGELFF; DNA: TGTGCCAGTAGTAGGGGGACTAGCGGGGTCACCGGGGAGCTGTTTTTT
D: -; V: TRBV6-2/TRBV6-3; J: TRBJ2-7; size: -; CDR3: CASSYSFLSENEQYF; DNA: TGTGCCAGCAGTTACTCGTTTCTGAGTGAGAACGAGCAGTACTTC
D: TRBD2; V: TRBV7-2; J: TRBJ2-1; size: -; CDR3: CASSPLAGEKRFF; DNA: TGTGCCAGCAGCCCTCTAGCGGGAGAAAAGCGGTTCTTC
D: TRBD2; V: TRBV11-3; J: TRBJ2-1; size: once; CDR3: CASSISGNSYNEQFF; DNA: TGTGCCAGCAGCATTAGCGGGAACTCCTACAATGAGCAGTTCTTC
D: TRBD2; V: TRBV7-8; J: TRBJ2-5; size: -; CDR3: CASSRPSGQQETQYF; DNA: TGTGCCAGCAGCCGACCTAGCGGGCAGCAAGAGACCCAGTACTTC
D: TRBD1; V: TRBV7-2; J: TRBJ2-7; size: -; CDR3: CASSYGQGGEQYF; DNA: TGTGCCAGCAGTTACGGACAGGGAGGCGAGCAGTACTTC
D: -; V: TRBV30; J: TRBJ1-1; size: few; CDR3: CACLTGVNTEAFF; DNA: TGTGCCTGTCTGACCGGGGTGAACACTGAAGCTTTCTTT
D: -; V: TRBV9; J: TRBJ2-3; size: -; CDR3: CASSLLGSTDTQYF; DNA: TGTGCCAGCAGCTTACTAGGGTCCACAGATACGCAGTATTTT
D: -; V: TRBV24-1; J: TRBJ1-4; size: -; CDR3: CATSDSGKLFF; DNA: TGTGCCACCAGTGATTCAGGAAAACTGTTTTTT
D: TRBD1; V: TRBV25-1; J: TRBJ2-3; size: -; CDR3: CASSGRDRGPDTQYF; DNA: TGTGCCAGCAGTGGCCGGGACAGGGGACCAGATACGCAGTATTTT
D: -; V: TRBV7-2; J: TRBJ1-5; size: -; CDR3: CASSLGGDGPQHF; DNA: TGTGCCAGCAGCTTAGGGGGGGACGGGCCCCAGCATTTT
D: -; V: TRBV5-4; J: TRBJ1-2; size: many; CDR3: CASSSTVSGYTF; DNA: TGTGCCAGCAGCTCGACAGTTTCTGGCTACACCTTC
D: -; V: TRBV7-9; J: TRBJ1-2; size: -; CDR3: CASSRGTPNYGYTF; DNA: TGTGCCAGCAGCCGGGGGACTCCAAACTATGGCTACACCTTC
D: -; V: TRBV7-8; J: TRBJ2-7; size: -; CDR3: CASSPHYAYEQYF; DNA: TGTGCCAGCAGCCCCCACTACGCCTACGAGCAGTACTTC
D: -; V: TRBV19; J: TRBJ2-5; size: -; CDR3: CASSDAGGETQYF; DNA: TGTGCCAGTAGTGATGCGGGTGGCGAGACCCAGTACTTC
D: -; V: TRBV9; J: TRBJ1-1; size: -; CDR3: CASSPGQGLRAFF; DNA: TGTGCCAGCAGCCCTGGGCAGGGATTACGAGCTTTCTTT
D: -; V: TRBV6-5; J: TRBJ1-1; size: few; CDR3: CASTLDSTNTEAFF; DNA: TGTGCCAGCACCCTTGACAGTACCAACACTGAAGCTTTCTTT
D: -; V: TRBV19; J: TRBJ1-6; size: few; CDR3: CASRTWDTGNSPLHF; DNA: TGTGCCAGTAGGACCTGGGACACCGGGAATTCACCCCTCCACTTT
D: -; V: TRBV21-1; J: TRBJ1-2; size: -; CDR3: CASSKNSNYGYTF; DNA: TGTGCCAGCAGCAAAAACAGTAACTATGGCTACACCTTC
D: TRBD1; V: TRBV5-1; J: TRBJ1-1; size: -; CDR3: CASSFNRGVGNTEAFF; DNA: TGCGCCAGCAGCTTCAACAGGGGGGTTGGGAACACTGAAGCTTTCTTT
D: -; V: TRBV7-9; J: TRBJ2-7; size: -; CDR3: CASSRWRDSGIAEQYF; DNA: TGTGCCAGCAGCCGCTGGAGGGACAGTGGGATCGCCGAGCAGTACTTC
D: -; V: TRBV4-1; J: TRBJ2-5; size: -; CDR3: CASSQGSLRGGQETQYF; DNA: TGCGCCAGCAGCCAAGGGAGTCTGCGAGGCGGACAAGAGACCCAGTACTTC